These 28 T cell receptor beta chains originate from one sample sequenced in a study of post-analysis software for immune sequencing data. No antigens are known for them. Study-wide points: Patients carried roughly 5 TRBV segments more frequently than controls did, and TRBV5-6, TRBV5-1 and TRBV20-1 were among them.

Unique molecular identifiers featured in each of the TCR beta cDNA libraries. Using its own MiXCR run on the PCR reads, TCRdb lists one record per CDR3 protein. The sample contains hundreds of thousands of distinct CDR3 sequences, roughly two fifths of which appear only once. Sequencing was performed on blood. The source is a girl aged 10 to 17 with multiple sclerosis.

This clonotype appeared many times. This chain joins TRBV6-5 and TRBJ2-1; 10 positions match TRBD2. Losses at the gene ends were 0 bases for V and 4 bases for J; bases not matched to a gene: 6. The germline V gene has CDR1 MNHEY and CDR2 SVGAGI. The length of the CDR3 is 17 residues. The CDR3 coding sequence is TGTGCCAGCAGTTACTCGCCCACTAGCGGGATTTACAATGAGCAGTTCTTC. It encodes CASSYSPTSGIYNEQFF.

This sequence joins TRBV20-1 and TRBJ2-7, with 11 nucleotides matching TRBD1. Germline trimming cut 6 bases from V and 2 bases from J; bases unmatched to any gene: 6. Germline CDR1 reads DFQATT; CDR2 reads SNEGSKA (reference sequence). This CDR3 contains 14 residues. The CDR3 coding sequence is TGCAGTGCCCCCGGGACAGGGGGAACCTACGAGCAGTACTTC. Protein: CSAPGTGGTYEQYF.

V usage is TRBV12-3 or TRBV12-4 and J usage is TRBJ2-7; TRBD1 is a possible D gene (5 bases). The CDR3 covers 13 residues. V lost 2 bases and J lost 3, with 8 bases in between. CDR3 bases: TGTGCCAGCAGTTTAACAGGTCACTACGAGCAGTACTTC. This gives the protein CASSLTGHYEQYF.

Remarks on this clonotype: One end of the junction fails to match germline, which may point to a read error. The chain carries TRBV5-1 and TRBJ2-6; D is possibly TRBD1 (5 bases). Germline V gene sequence: CDR1 SGHRS, CDR2 YFSETQ. The CDR3 is 14 amino acids. In DNA form, the CDR3 reads TGTGCCAGCAGCCCAGGGTCTGGGGCCAACGTCCTGACTTTC. It encodes CASSPGSGANVLTF.

V usage is TRBV7-3 and J usage is TRBJ2-1, with D unclear. Trimming removed 5 bases at V and 6 bases at J, with 17 bases between. Germline lookup yields CDR1 SGHTA and CDR2 FQGTGA. The CDR3 sequence is 15 residues long. The CDR3 nucleotides read TGTGCCAGCAGCACCCGGGCCCTAGGCAGCAATGAGCAGTTCTTC. Translated: CASSTRALGSNEQFF. Looking up the rest from reference TRBV7-3 and TRBJ2-1 gives the full variable domain: GAGVSQTPSNKVTEKGKYVELRCDPISGHTALYWYRQSLGQGPEFLIYFQGTGAADDSGLPNDRFFAVRPEGSVSTLKIQRTERGDSAVYLCASSTRALGSNEQFFGPGTRLTVL.

This clonotype has just a few counts. The chain has TRBV5-1 and TRBJ2-7; TRBD1 is a possible D gene (6 bases). Trimming took 1 base from V and 3 from J, leaving 8 bases between them. The CDR3 totals 13 residues. The germline CDR1 and CDR2 sequences are SGHRS and YFSETQ. Written as DNA, the CDR3 is TGCGCCAGCAGCTTGACAGGGCTCTACGAGCAGTACTTC. Its protein product is CASSLTGLYEQYF.

The chain is built from TRBV5-1 and TRBJ2-3; tentative D call: TRBD1 (5 bases). Germline assignment: CDR1 SGHRS and CDR2 YFSETQ. The CDR3 loop spans 14 amino acids. The V end lost 6 bases, the J end lost 0 bases, and 11 bases lay between the germline ends. The CDR3 sequence is CASTRQGSTDTQYF. CDR3 DNA sequence: TGCGCCAGCACCCGTCAGGGTAGCACAGATACGCAGTATTTT.

The chain uses TRBV20-1 and TRBJ2-5, with D perhaps TRBD2 (5 bases). V was shortened by 1 base and J by 0 bases, with 6 bases between the two germline ends. Per germline, CDR1 DFQATT and CDR2 SNEGSKA (reference sequence). This CDR3 region has 13 residues. The CDR3 reads CSARADYQETQYF. CDR3 DNA sequence: TGCAGTGCTAGAGCGGACTACCAAGAGACCCAGTACTTC.

The chain combines TRBV12-3 or TRBV12-4 with TRBJ2-5, with D maybe TRBD2 (6 bases). V was trimmed by 6 bases and J by 13 bases, leaving 21 bases between them. There are 13 residues in the CDR3. CDR3: CASRTRTDYERYF. CDR3 sequence (DNA): TGTGCCAGCAGGACCAGAACGGACTACGAGCGGTACTTC.

Concerning this clonotype itself: Germline and junction disagree at one end, which may indicate a read error. The rearrangement links TRBV20-1 to TRBJ1-2, with TRBD1 as a possible D gene (5 bases). This CDR3 is built from 15 residues. Germline V gene data show CDR1 as DFQATT and CDR2 as SNEGSKA (reference sequence). The CDR3 nucleotides are TGCAGTGTTAGAGATCCCCGGGGGGTCTTCGGTGGCTACACCTTC. Encoded protein: CSVRDPRGVFGGYTF.

The chain links TRBV12-3 or TRBV12-4 to TRBJ2-1; TRBD2 is a possible D gene (6 bases). The V end was cut by 6 bases, the J end by 7 bases, with 16 bases between. CDR3 size: 14 residues. Here the CDR3 reads CASRVGLARNEQFF. As DNA, the CDR3 is TGTGCCAGCAGGGTCGGGCTAGCGAGGAATGAGCAGTTCTTC.

V is TRBV7-2 and J is TRBJ1-1; no definite D call. Trimming stripped 3 bases from V and 4 bases from J, with 9 bases between. The CDR3 is 13 amino acids. Germline lookup yields CDR1 SGHTA and CDR2 FQGNSA. The CDR3 DNA follows: TGTGCCAGCAGCTTGTTAAAGGGCACTGAAGCTTTCTTT. Its protein is CASSLLKGTEAFF.

This clonotype was seen repeatedly, ten times or more. The chain combines TRBV7-6 with TRBJ2-7, with a tentative D call TRBD2 (6 bases). This CDR3 spans 15 amino acids. Trimming took off 1 base at V and 2 bases at J, with 12 bases between the two ends. The germline gives CDR1 SGHVS, CDR2 FNYEAQ. The CDR3: CASSLDSGGAYEQYF. The DNA of the CDR3 is TGTGCCAGCAGCTTAGACAGCGGAGGGGCCTACGAGCAGTACTTC.

V usage is TRBV12-3 or TRBV12-4 and J usage is TRBJ2-1; D gene ambiguous. V was cut by 6 bases and J by 10 bases, with 7 bases left in between. This CDR3 is 10 amino acids long. CDR3 nucleotide sequence: TGTGCCAGCAGGGCGAGCGAGCAGTTCTTC. Amino acid sequence: CASRASEQFF.

The rearrangement joins TRBV4-1 to TRBJ2-2; weak D call: TRBD1 (7 bases). CDR1 is MGHRA and CDR2 is YSYEKL in the germline V gene. The CDR3 is 14 residues long. With 2 bases removed from V and 7 bases from J, the gap between germline ends came to 11 bases. The CDR3 reads CASSQPQGGGELFF. For the CDR3, the DNA is TGCGCCAGCAGCCAACCGCAGGGGGGCGGGGAGCTGTTTTTT.

This clonotype was recorded a few times. V and J are TRBV12-5 and TRBJ2-7; the D is unclear. Germline lookup yields CDR1 LGHNT and CDR2 FRNRAP. Trimming stripped 2 bases from V and 5 bases from J, with 10 bases between. This CDR3 is built from 13 residues. The CDR3 region is CASGLIGNHEQYF. The CDR3 DNA sequence: TGTGCTAGTGGTTTGATAGGGAACCACGAGCAGTACTTC.

This chain links TRBV12-3 or TRBV12-4 with TRBJ1-2; weak D call: TRBD1 (5 bases). The CDR3 extends over 14 amino acids. V was clipped by 5 bases and J by 1 base, with 11 bases between them. Here the CDR3 DNA reads TGTGCCAGCAGTAACCGCAGGGATAACTATGGCTACACCTTC. It encodes CASSNRRDNYGYTF.

Only a few counts were recorded for this clonotype. V and J are TRBV5-1 and TRBJ2-5, with a tentative D call TRBD2 (5 bases). The CDR3 spans 15 residues. Per the germline V gene, CDR1 is SGHRS and CDR2 is YFSETQ. V lost 4 bases and J lost 0, with 13 bases in between. CDR3 in DNA: TGCGCCAGCAGCGCCACCCCCGGGGACCAAGAGACCCAGTACTTC. Translating it yields CASSATPGDQETQYF.

The sample holds a few counts of this clonotype. The chain couples TRBV5-1 to TRBJ2-7; D remains ambiguous. CDR1 SGHRS and CDR2 YFSETQ come from the germline V gene. V was pared by 4 bases and J by 0 bases, with 11 bases between. The CDR3 runs to 14 residues. CDR3 bases: TGCGCCAGCAGCGTACCACGGACCTCCTACGAGCAGTACTTC. Amino acid sequence: CASSVPRTSYEQYF.

For the CDR3, the DNA is TGTGCCAGCAGTGAAGAGGGGACTCAGCCCCAGCATTTT. This sequence encodes CASSEEGTQPQHF. V and J are TRBV2 and TRBJ1-5, with D perhaps matching TRBD1 (5 bases). This CDR3 has 13 amino acids. V lost 1 base and J 6 bases, leaving 7 bases between the germline ends. Germline V gene sequence: CDR1 SNHLY, CDR2 FYNNEI. The full variable domain, with the rest looked up from reference TRBV2 and TRBJ1-5, is EPEVTQTPSHQVTQMGQEVILRCVPISNHLYFYWYRQILGQKVEFLVSFYNNEISEKSEIFDDQFSVERPDGSNFTLKIRSTKLEDSAMYFCASSEEGTQPQHFGDGTRLSIL.

This chain uses TRBV18 with TRBJ1-4; D not certain. Trimming took off 2 bases at V and 8 bases at J, with 6 bases between the two ends. Germline assignment: CDR1 KGHSH and CDR2 LQKENI. The CDR3 length is 12 residues. CDR3 sequence (DNA): TGTGCCAGCTCACCAGTTGGGGAAAAACTGTTTTTT. Protein product: CASSPVGEKLFF.

This chain links TRBV7-2 with TRBJ2-3; the D gene could be TRBD1 or TRBD2 (6 bases each). The CDR3 contains 16 residues. Germline assignment: CDR1 SGHTA and CDR2 FQGNSA. V was cut by 4 bases and J by 0 bases, with 14 bases left in between. The CDR3 DNA is TGTGCCAGCAGCTCGAACGGGGGCCTAAGCACAGATACGCAGTATTTT. It is translated as CASSSNGGLSTDTQYF.

This chain connects TRBV12-5 to TRBJ2-7; D not resolved. The CDR3 contains 13 residues. CDR1 and CDR2 (germline): LGHNT, FRNRAP. Deletions cut 2 bases from V and 2 bases from J, with 7 bases between. CDR3 DNA sequence: TGTGCTAGTGGTTTGTTTGCAGCCTACGAGCAGTACTTC. This sequence encodes CASGLFAAYEQYF.

This sequence joins TRBV29-1 and TRBJ2-1; no definite D call. This CDR3 region has 13 residues. Germline V lookup: CDR1 SQVTM, CDR2 ANQGSEA. V shed 3 bases and J shed 0 bases, with 6 bases lying between them. The CDR3 loop is CSVEVSSYNEQFF. DNA of the CDR3: TGCAGCGTTGAGGTGAGCTCCTACAATGAGCAGTTCTTC.

This clonotype showed up just a few times. This chain links TRBV12-3 or TRBV12-4 with TRBJ2-1; a possible D gene is TRBD2 (6 bases). V was trimmed by 4 bases and J by 6 bases, leaving 25 bases between them. The CDR3 is 18 amino acids. CDR3 sequence: CASSSGLGRLAPSNEQFF. In DNA, the CDR3 is TGTGCCAGCAGTTCTGGGTTGGGAAGGCTAGCGCCGAGCAATGAGCAGTTCTTC.

The CDR3 protein is CASSLRQVAEETQYF. CDR3 in DNA: TGTGCCAGCAGTTTAAGACAGGTCGCCGAAGAGACCCAGTACTTC. The V gene is TRBV12-3 or TRBV12-4, the J gene TRBJ2-5; perhaps TRBD1 as D (6 bases). This CDR3 has 15 residues. The V end lost 2 bases, the J end lost 3 bases, and 13 bases lay between the germline ends.

This clonotype appeared a single time. The chain employs TRBV11-2 and TRBJ2-4; D might be TRBD1 or TRBD2, each matching 6 bases. Germline CDR1 is SGHAT and CDR2 is FQNNGV. V was cut by 4 bases and J by 6 bases, with 13 bases left in between. There are 14 residues in the CDR3. CDR3 loop: CASSWKGGRNIQYF. CDR3 DNA: TGTGCCAGCAGCTGGAAGGGGGGCCGAAACATTCAGTACTTC.

The chain combines TRBV7-9 with TRBJ2-5; TRBD2 matches 10 bases. The J call may be wrong; the DNA end is better matched by TRBJ2-7. This CDR3 contains 14 residues. Looked up from germline, CDR1 is SEHNR and CDR2 is FQNEAQ (reference sequence). In DNA form, the CDR3 reads TGTGCCACCGGAAGCGGGGGGGATCCCTACGAGCAGTACTTC. Protein product: CATGSGGDPYEQYF.